A single sample gave rise to the 4 T cell receptor beta chains below, sequenced in a study of early T cells in non-severe SARS-CoV-2 infection. TCRdb called the 5' RACE reads again in MiXCR, with one record for every CDR3 protein. This sample has 85,000 to 100,000 distinct CDR3 sequences; around 17% occur once, and the top ten carry approximately 5.1%. The sample consisted of whole blood, taken at baseline. The receptors derive from an adult who was a healthcare worker with PCR-confirmed SARS-CoV-2 infection or an uninfected control (not recorded which).

The CDR3 is CASSLNEGQTKNIQYF. CDR3 coding DNA: TGTGCCAGCAGCTTAAATGAGGGACAGACAAAAAACATTCAGTACTTC. The V gene is TRBV7-9, the J gene TRBJ2-4, with 7 bases that match TRBD1. This CDR3 contains 16 residues. V was clipped by 2 bases and J by 4 bases; unmatched bases: 8. Germline lookup yields CDR1 SEHNR and CDR2 FQNEAQ (reference sequence).

The rearrangement links TRBV28 to TRBJ1-6; TRBD1 might be the D (6 bases). Germline CDR1 reads MDHEN; CDR2 reads SYDVKM. This CDR3 contains 14 residues. V was pared by 6 bases and J by 7 bases, with 13 bases between. The chain's CDR3 is CASRVDRLNSPLHF. DNA for the CDR3: TGTGCCAGCAGGGTTGACAGGCTAAATTCACCCCTCCACTTT.

Only a few counts were recorded for this clonotype. This sequence joins TRBV12-3 or TRBV12-4 and TRBJ2-1, with 8 positions matching TRBD2. Germline trimming cut 6 bases from V and 5 bases from J; bases unmatched to any gene: 9. This CDR3 comprises 15 residues. CDR3 in amino acids: CASSFWLAGNNEQFF. In DNA form, the CDR3 reads TGTGCCAGCAGCTTCTGGCTAGCGGGCAACAATGAGCAGTTCTTC.

The chain links TRBV4-1 to TRBJ2-3; D might be TRBD1 or TRBD2, each matching 6 bases. This CDR3 is 12 amino acids long. CDR1 is MGHRA and CDR2 is YSYEKL in the germline V gene. Trimming took 4 bases from V and 11 from J, leaving 13 bases between them. CDR3 coding DNA: TGCGCCAGCAGCCGCGAACAGGGACTGCAGTATTTT. It yields the protein CASSREQGLQYF.